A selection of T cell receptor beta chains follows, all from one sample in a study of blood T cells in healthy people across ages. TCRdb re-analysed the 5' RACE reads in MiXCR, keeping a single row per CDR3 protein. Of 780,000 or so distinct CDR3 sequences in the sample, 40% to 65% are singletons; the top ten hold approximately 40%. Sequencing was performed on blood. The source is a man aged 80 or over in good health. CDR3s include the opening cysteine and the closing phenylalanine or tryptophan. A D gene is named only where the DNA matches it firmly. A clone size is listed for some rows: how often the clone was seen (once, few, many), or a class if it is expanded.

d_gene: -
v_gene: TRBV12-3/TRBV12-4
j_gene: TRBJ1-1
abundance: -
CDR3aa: CASSSVAEAFF
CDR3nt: TGTGCCAGCAGTTCTGTGGCTGAAGCTTTCTTT

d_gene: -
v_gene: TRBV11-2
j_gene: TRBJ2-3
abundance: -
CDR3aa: CASSEGRRHRYAYF
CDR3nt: TGTGCCAGCAGCGAAGGCCGGCGACACAGATACGCGTATTTT

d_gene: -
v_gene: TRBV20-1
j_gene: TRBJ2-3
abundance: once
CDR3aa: CSARDLSGRTGHRYAYF
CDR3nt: TGCAGTGCTAGAGATCTGAGTGGGAGGACCGGGCACAGATACGCGTATTTT

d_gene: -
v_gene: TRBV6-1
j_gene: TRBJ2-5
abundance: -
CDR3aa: CASRAGTSQETQYF
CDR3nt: TGTGCCAGCAGGGCCGGGACCAGTCAAGAGACCCAGTACTTC

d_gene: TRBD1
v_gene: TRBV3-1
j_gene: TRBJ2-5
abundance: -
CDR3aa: CASGRAGTVNQETQYF
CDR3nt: TGTGCCAGCGGACGCGCCGGGACAGTGAATCAAGAGACCCAGTACTTC

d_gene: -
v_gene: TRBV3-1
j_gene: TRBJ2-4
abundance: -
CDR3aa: CASSQETGQVIVKNIQYF
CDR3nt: TGTGCCAGCAGCCAAGAAACCGGACAAGTCATAGTCAAAAACATTCAGTACTTC

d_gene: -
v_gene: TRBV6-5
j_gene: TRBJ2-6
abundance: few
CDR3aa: CASRGQPRGANVLTF
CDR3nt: TGTGCCAGCAGGGGACAGCCGCGGGGAGCCAACGTCCTGACTTTC

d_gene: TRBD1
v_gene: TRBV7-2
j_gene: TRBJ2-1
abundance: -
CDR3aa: CASSLRGTGNNEQFF
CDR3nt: TGTGCCAGCAGTCTTCGGGGGACAGGGAACAATGAGCAGTTCTTC

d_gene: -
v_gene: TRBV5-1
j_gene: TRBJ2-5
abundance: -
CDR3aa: CASSLGTGKTQYF
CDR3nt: TGCGCCAGCAGCTTGGGGACGGGAAAGACCCAGTACTTC

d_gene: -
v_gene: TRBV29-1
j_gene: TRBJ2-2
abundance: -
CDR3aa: CSVPDPANTGELFF
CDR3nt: TGCAGCGTCCCCGACCCCGCGAACACCGGGGAGCTGTTTTTT

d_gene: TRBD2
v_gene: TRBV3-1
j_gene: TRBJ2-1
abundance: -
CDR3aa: CASSHDLAGGRHEQFF
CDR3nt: TGTGCCAGCAGCCACGATCTAGCGGGAGGGCGCCATGAGCAGTTCTTC

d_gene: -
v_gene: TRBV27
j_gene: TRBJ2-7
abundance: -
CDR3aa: CASGHHVKDSYEQYF
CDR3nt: TGTGCCAGCGGTCACCATGTAAAGGACTCCTACGAGCAGTACTTC

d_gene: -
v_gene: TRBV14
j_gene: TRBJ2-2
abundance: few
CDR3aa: CASQGGTGELFF
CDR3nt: TGTGCCAGCCAAGGGGGCACCGGGGAGCTGTTTTTT

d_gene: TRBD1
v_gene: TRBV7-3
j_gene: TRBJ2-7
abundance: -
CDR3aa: CASSLTGGQGTYEQYF
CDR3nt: TGTGCCAGCAGCTTAACTGGGGGACAGGGCACCTACGAGCAGTACTTC

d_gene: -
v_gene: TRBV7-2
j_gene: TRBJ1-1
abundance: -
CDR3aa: CAPQGRRGGGTEAFF
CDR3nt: TGTGCCCCCCAGGGTCGTCGGGGTGGTGGCACTGAAGCTTTCTTT

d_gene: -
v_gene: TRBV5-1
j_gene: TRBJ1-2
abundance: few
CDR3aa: CASSEDGQGDYGYTF
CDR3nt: TGCGCCAGCAGCGAAGACGGTCAAGGAGACTATGGCTACACCTTC

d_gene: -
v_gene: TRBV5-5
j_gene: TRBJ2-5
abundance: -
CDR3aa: CASTVRAGVFQETQYF
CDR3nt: TGTGCCAGCACCGTCCGGGCAGGGGTGTTTCAAGAGACCCAGTACTTC

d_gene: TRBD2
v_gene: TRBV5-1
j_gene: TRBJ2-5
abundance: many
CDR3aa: CASSLTSAQETQYF
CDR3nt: TGTGCCAGCAGTCTGACTAGCGCCCAAGAGACCCAGTACTTC

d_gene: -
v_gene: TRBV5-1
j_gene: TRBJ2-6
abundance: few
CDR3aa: CASSLVRAGANVLTF
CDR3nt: TGCGCCAGCAGCTTGGTCCGGGCTGGGGCCAACGTCCTGACTTTC

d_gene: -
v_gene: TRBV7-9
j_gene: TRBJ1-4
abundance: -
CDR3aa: CASSFGQAAATNEKLFF
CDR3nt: TGTGCCAGCAGCTTCGGCCAGGCGGCAGCAACTAATGAAAAACTGTTTTTT

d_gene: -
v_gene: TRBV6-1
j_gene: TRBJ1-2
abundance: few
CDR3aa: CASSELGQIYGYTF
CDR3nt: TGTGCCAGCAGTGAATTAGGACAGATCTATGGCTACACCTTC

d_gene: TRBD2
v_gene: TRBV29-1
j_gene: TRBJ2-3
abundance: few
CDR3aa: CSVSSLAGGGDTQYF
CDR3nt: TGCAGCGTGTCCTCACTAGCGGGAGGGGGAGATACGCAGTATTTT

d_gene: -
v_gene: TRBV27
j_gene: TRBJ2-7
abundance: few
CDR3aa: CASSKRTVSYEQYF
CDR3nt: TGTGCCAGCAGCAAGCGGACAGTTTCCTACGAGCAGTACTTC

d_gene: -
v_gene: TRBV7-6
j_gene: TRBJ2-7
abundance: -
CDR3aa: CASSLVSGLLYNEQYF
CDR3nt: TGTGCCAGCAGCTTAGTCTCCGGACTACTGTACAATGAGCAGTACTTC

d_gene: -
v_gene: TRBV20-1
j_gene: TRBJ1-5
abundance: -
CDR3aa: CSATKGLGKPQHF
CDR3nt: TGCAGTGCTACCAAGGGGTTAGGGAAGCCCCAGCATTTT

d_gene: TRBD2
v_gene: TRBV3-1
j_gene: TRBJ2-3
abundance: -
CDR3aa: CASSPVRLAGGADTQYF
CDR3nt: TGTGCCAGCAGCCCAGTTAGGCTAGCGGGAGGAGCAGATACGCAGTATTTT

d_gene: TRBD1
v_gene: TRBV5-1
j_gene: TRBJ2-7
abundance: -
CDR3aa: CASSLAGTGMNEQYF
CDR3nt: TGCGCCAGCAGCTTGGCCGGGACAGGGATGAATGAGCAGTACTTC

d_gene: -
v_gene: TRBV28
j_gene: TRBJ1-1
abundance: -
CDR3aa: CASSLFRGVMDTEAFF
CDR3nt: TGTGCCAGCAGTTTATTCCGAGGGGTTATGGACACTGAAGCTTTCTTT

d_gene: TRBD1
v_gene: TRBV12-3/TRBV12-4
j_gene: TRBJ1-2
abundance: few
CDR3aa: CASSIGTGRANYGYTF
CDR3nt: TGTGCCAGCAGTATCGGGACAGGGAGAGCTAACTATGGCTACACCTTC

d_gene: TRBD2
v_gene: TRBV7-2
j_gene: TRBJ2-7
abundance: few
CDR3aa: CASSPSGSFYYEQYF
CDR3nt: TGTGCCAGCAGCCCTAGCGGGAGTTTCTACTACGAGCAGTACTTC